A single sample gave rise to the 27 T cell receptor beta chains below, sequenced in a study of shared clonotypes between healthy human individuals. Produced via immunoSEQ multiplex PCR; TCRdb's table is partial and in-frame only. The sample yields about 980,000 clones, 76% seen once. Sequencing input: memory CD4+ T cells sorted from blood. Subset defined: CD45RA-negative fraction. These receptors originate from a man aged 18 to 29 in good health.

This sequence joins TRBV4-1 and TRBJ2-5, with 8 bases identical to TRBD2. The CDR3 contains 14 residues. Trimming cost V 4 bases and J 2 bases; bases outside gene matches: 3. Germline CDR1 MGHRA, CDR2 YSYEKL. The CDR3 nucleotides read TGCGCCAGCAGCCCTGGACTAGCTCAAGAGACCCAGTACTTC. Amino acids: CASSPGLAQETQYF.

This clone came up a few times. The chain employs TRBV9 and TRBJ2-5; perhaps TRBD1 as D (5 bases). With 2 bases removed from V and 0 bases from J, the gap between germline ends came to 11 bases. This CDR3 has 15 amino acids. Germline CDR1 is SGDLS and CDR2 is YYNGEE. The CDR3 nucleotides are TGTGCCAGCAGCGTGGCGACAGTACACCAAGAGACCCAGTACTTC. This translates into CASSVATVHQETQYF.

The chain employs TRBV4-1 and TRBJ2-1, with TRBD2 matching over 8 bases. This CDR3 has 16 residues. CDR1 is MGHRA, CDR2 YSYEKL, per germline. V was pared by 5 bases and J by 7 bases, with 13 bases of the junction left unmatched. CDR3 bases: TGCGCCAGCAGCAGCCCCGGGCGGGGGGCCCCGAATGAGCAGTTCTTC. Translating gives CASSSPGRGAPNEQFF.

J is TRBJ1-5 and V is TRBV30; tentative D call: TRBD1 (5 bases). Germline values: CDR1 GTSNPN, CDR2 SVGIG (reference sequence). The CDR3 is made up of 16 amino acids. V lost 2 bases and J lost 3, with 17 bases in between. CDR3 residues: CAWSITGTIANQPQHF. The CDR3 DNA is TGTGCCTGGAGTATTACCGGGACCATAGCCAATCAGCCCCAGCATTTT.

J is TRBJ2-1 and V is TRBV6-1; 7 positions agree with TRBD2. The CDR3 sequence is 15 residues long. Per germline, CDR1 MNHNS and CDR2 SASEGT. V dropped 7 bases and J dropped 1; count of bases not matched to a gene: 7. The CDR3 DNA reads TGTGCCAGCACGACTAGCCCTGGTTCCTACAATGAGCAGTTCTTC. Translated: CASTTSPGSYNEQFF.

This clone is a singleton in its sample. This rearrangement joins TRBV5-4 to TRBJ1-2, with TRBD1 as a possible D gene (6 bases). V shed 1 base and J shed 8 bases, with 12 bases lying between them. The CDR3 has 13 amino acids. The germline V gene has CDR1 SGHNT and CDR2 YYREEE (reference sequence). The CDR3 protein is CASSLMQGSGYTF. DNA for the CDR3: TGTGCCAGCAGCTTGATGCAGGGGTCGGGCTACACCTTC.

This clone was recorded once. Other DNA sequences of this sample code for an identical CDR3. The chain links TRBV6-1 to TRBJ2-7, with no clear D. Trimming left V 3 bases short and J 4 bases short, with 1 base between. The length of the CDR3 is 10 residues. The germline V gene has CDR1 MNHNS and CDR2 SASEGT. CDR3 nucleotides: TGTGCCAGCAGTGAGTACGAGCAGTACTTC. This translates into CASSEYEQYF.

This chain links TRBV6-1 with TRBJ2-3; D perhaps matches TRBD1 (6 bases). Trimming took 4 bases from V and 1 from J, leaving 12 bases between them. The CDR3 spans 15 residues. From germline, CDR1 is MNHNS and CDR2 SASEGT. CDR3 loop: CASSGTAWGTDTQYF. The CDR3 DNA reads as TGTGCCAGCAGTGGGACAGCTTGGGGCACAGATACGCAGTATTTT.

This chain joins TRBV7-9 and TRBJ2-7; 7 bases match TRBD2. CDR3 length: 13 amino acids. Germline loops: CDR1 SEHNR, CDR2 FQNEAQ (reference sequence). J lost 6 bases, V lost 5 bases, and 7 bases had no gene match. The CDR3 region has the DNA TGTGCCAGCAGCCCAGGACTAGTTTCCGAGCAGTACTTC. This gives the protein CASSPGLVSEQYF.

The rearrangement uses TRBV13 and TRBJ2-7, with 9 positions matching TRBD1. Germline trimming cut 5 bases from V and 5 bases from J; bases unmatched to any gene: 13. The CDR3 spans 16 residues. Per the germline V gene, CDR1 is PRHDT and CDR2 is FYEKMQ (reference sequence). The CDR3: CASSTGTAGTGHEQYF. The CDR3, as DNA: TGTGCCAGCAGCACAGGGACGGCGGGGACAGGGCACGAGCAGTACTTC.

This clone was recorded many times. The same CDR3 also results from other DNA sequences found in this sample. The chain joins TRBV11-2 to TRBJ2-3; D is ambiguous. The CDR3 is 12 residues long. Trimming removed 0 bases at V and 6 bases at J, with 4 bases between. CDR1 is SGHAT and CDR2 is FQNNGV in the germline V gene. The CDR3 DNA reads TGTGCCAGCAGCTTAGATCGCGATACGCAGTATTTT. Protein: CASSLDRDTQYF.

This clone appeared a single time. This chain connects TRBV7-2 to TRBJ1-1, with D unclear. The CDR3 is 15 amino acids. The V end was cut by 5 bases, the J end by 4 bases, with 17 bases between. Per the germline V gene, CDR1 is SGHTA and CDR2 is FQGNSA. For the CDR3, the DNA is TGTGCCAGCAGCCGACCCCGGACGCCTGGCACTGAAGCTTTCTTT. It yields the protein CASSRPRTPGTEAFF.

CDR3 protein: CASRRGQQFGSPLHF. In DNA, the CDR3 is TGTGCCAGCAGGCGGGGGCAGCAGTTTGGTTCACCCCTCCACTTT. The chain carries TRBV6-1 and TRBJ1-6; D is possibly TRBD1 (6 bases). This CDR3 comprises 15 residues. V dropped 6 bases and J dropped 9 bases, with 18 bases sitting between them. The germline gives CDR1 MNHNS, CDR2 SASEGT.

The J gene is TRBJ2-7, the V gene TRBV10-1; 10 nucleotides align to TRBD1. After removal of 6 bases from V and 2 bases from J, the junction contained 4 bases not matched to a gene. Germline V gene lookup returns CDR1 WNHNN and CDR2 SYGVQD (reference sequence). This CDR3 contains 14 residues. CDR3 sequence: CASSQGQGAYEQYF. As DNA, the CDR3 is TGCGCCAGCAGCCAAGGACAGGGGGCCTACGAGCAGTACTTC.

The chain uses TRBV19 and TRBJ2-7; TRBD1 is a possible D gene (5 bases). This CDR3 is 13 amino acids long. Trimming stripped 3 bases from V and 7 bases from J, with 13 bases between. The germline CDR1 and CDR2 sequences are LNHDA and SQIVND (reference sequence). In DNA form, the CDR3 reads TGTGCCAGTAGTATGAGACAGACCTCGGAGCAGTACTTC. Protein product: CASSMRQTSEQYF.

This clone was observed a single time. The V and J genes are TRBV28 and TRBJ1-4; tentatively, D is TRBD1 (6 bases). This CDR3 has 15 amino acids. V lost 5 bases and J lost 3, with 13 bases in between. The germline gives CDR1 MDHEN, CDR2 SYDVKM. The CDR3 region is CASSRGGQANEKLFF. CDR3 in DNA: TGTGCCAGCAGTAGGGGGGGGCAAGCTAATGAAAAACTGTTTTTT.

This clone came up many times. Other DNA sequences in this specimen translate into the identical CDR3. The chain is built from TRBV7-9 and TRBJ1-1; the match to TRBD1 covers 9 bases. Germline CDR1 is SEHNR and CDR2 is FQNEAQ (reference sequence). CDR3 size: 15 residues. V dropped 5 bases and J dropped 2; count of bases not matched to a gene: 6. CDR3 sequence (DNA): TGTGCCAGCAGCCCAAGACAGGGGGGCAACACTGAAGCTTTCTTT. Protein: CASSPRQGGNTEAFF. The whole variable domain, filled in from reference TRBV7-9 and TRBJ1-1, reads DTGVSQNPRHKITKRGQNVTFRCDPISEHNRLYWYRQTLGQGPEFLTYFQNEAQLEKSRLLSDRFSAERPKGSFSTLEIQRTEQGDSAMYLCASSPRQGGNTEAFFGQGTRLTVV.

V gene TRBV5-1 combines with J gene TRBJ2-5; TRBD2 aligns across 9 bases. Germline V CDR1 and CDR2: SGHRS, YFSETQ. Trimming cost V 2 bases and J 2 bases; bases outside gene matches: 7. The CDR3 sequence is 16 residues long. CDR3 sequence reads: CASSFGPTSGQETQYF. DNA of the CDR3: TGCGCCAGCAGCTTTGGTCCGACTAGCGGACAAGAGACCCAGTACTTC.

The V and J genes are TRBV6-1 and TRBJ1-6; TRBD1 might be the D (5 bases). This CDR3 has 13 amino acids. Germline assignment: CDR1 MNHNS and CDR2 SASEGT. V was clipped by 6 bases and J by 5 bases, with 8 bases between them. The CDR3 here is CASRLTDNSPLHF. DNA of the CDR3: TGTGCCAGCAGACTGACAGATAATTCACCCCTCCACTTT.

This sequence joins TRBV7-2 and TRBJ2-5; D possibly matches TRBD1 or TRBD2 (6 bases each). This CDR3 spans 15 amino acids. V lost 8 bases, J lost 4 bases, and 20 bases lay in between. Germline assignment: CDR1 SGHTA and CDR2 FQGNSA. This CDR3 reads CASGELGGLGETQYF. CDR3 in DNA: TGTGCCAGCGGCGAGCTGGGGGGCCTAGGAGAGACCCAGTACTTC.

This clone was counted many times. The CDR3 sequence: CASSPLGQGSVDIQYF. The CDR3, as DNA: TGTGCCAGCTCACCTCTGGGACAGGGAAGTGTTGACATTCAGTACTTC. The chain is built from TRBV18 and TRBJ2-4; 9 bases are a match to TRBD1. The germline CDR1 and CDR2 sequences are KGHSH and LQKENI. The CDR3 loop spans 16 amino acids. J lost 8 bases, V lost 3 bases, and 11 bases had no gene match.

J is TRBJ1-6 and V is TRBV28; TRBD1 agrees at 12 bases. This CDR3 is built from 15 residues. CDR1 MDHEN and CDR2 SYDVKM come from the germline V gene. Trimming removed 5 bases from V and 9 bases from J; junction bases left unmatched: 5. The DNA of the CDR3 is TGTGCCAGCAGTGCCAGGGGACAGGGGGCTTCACCCCTCCACTTT. It specifies CASSARGQGASPLHF.

The V gene is TRBV10-3, the J gene TRBJ1-2; 10 bases line up with TRBD1. CDR3 length: 13 amino acids. The J segment lost 6 bases and the V segment lost 10 bases, leaving 8 bases of the junction unmatched. Germline CDR1 ENHRY, CDR2 SYGVKD. CDR3 bases: TGTGCCACCCGGCGACAGGGGGCTGATGGCTACACCTTC. It yields the protein CATRRQGADGYTF.

The chain combines TRBV28 with TRBJ1-2; D gene uncertain. The germline V and J ends were trimmed by 3 bases and 8 bases, with 10 bases remaining between them. This CDR3 is built from 12 residues. CDR1 and CDR2 from the germline V gene are MDHEN and SYDVKM. The CDR3 bases are TGTGCCAGCAGTTTGGAAAGGAGAGGCTACACCTTC. This gives the protein CASSLERRGYTF.

This chain connects TRBV19 to TRBJ2-7, with D perhaps TRBD1 (5 bases). CDR1 and CDR2 from the germline V gene are LNHDA and SQIVND (reference sequence). The ends were cut back, 5 bases at V and 4 bases at J, with 18 bases in the middle. The CDR3 covers 15 residues. CDR3 protein: CASSRREGARYEQYF. The DNA for the CDR3 is TGTGCCAGTAGTCGTCGCGAAGGGGCGAGGTACGAGCAGTACTTC.

The chain employs TRBV2 and TRBJ1-5, with 8 bases identical to TRBD1. The V and J ends lost 6 bases and 7 bases, in that order; junction bases with no gene match: 8. The germline V gene encodes CDR1 SNHLY and CDR2 FYNNEI. This CDR3 region has 14 residues. DNA for the CDR3: TGTGCCAGCAGGCTGGACAGGGCCGGGCAGCCCCAGCATTTT. Protein product: CASRLDRAGQPQHF.

V and J are TRBV11-1 and TRBJ1-4; D is uncertain. The V gene's germline CDR1 is SGHAT and CDR2 FQDESV (reference sequence). V was cut by 1 base and J by 0 bases, with 6 bases left in between. This CDR3 has 15 amino acids. CDR3 nucleotide sequence: TGTGCCAGCAGCTTAGAGGGTGCAACTAATGAAAAACTGTTTTTT. Translation: CASSLEGATNEKLFF.